Listed below are T cell receptor beta chains from one sample, sequenced in a study of cytomegalovirus exposure and HLA in healthy donors. Profiling relied on immunoSEQ multiplex PCR, and the TCRdb table lists in-frame clones only, not all of them. The sample has 80,000 to 95,000 clones, roughly 69% seen once. Source material: PBMCs. The source is a woman in her twenties or thirties in good health and CMV-seronegative. Both conserved end residues are trimmed from each CDR3. A clone size is listed for some rows: how often the clone was seen (once, few, many), or a class if it is expanded.

clone_size: NA; v_call: TRBV9; j_call: TRBJ1-4; cdr3_aa: ASSEDRGGVKLF
clone_size: NA; v_call: TRBV2; j_call: TRBJ2-7; cdr3_aa: ASSADRVAYEQY
clone_size: NA; v_call: TRBV10-2; j_call: TRBJ1-2; cdr3_aa: ASSESRAYGYT
clone_size: NA; v_call: TRBV5-1; j_call: TRBJ2-5; cdr3_aa: ASSPGLAGKETQY
clone_size: NA; v_call: TRBV5-5; j_call: TRBJ1-1; cdr3_aa: ASRLTVEGWTEAF
clone_size: few; v_call: TRBV5-5; j_call: TRBJ1-1; cdr3_aa: ASSFSGAVNTEAF
clone_size: NA; v_call: TRBV4-1; j_call: TRBJ2-7; cdr3_aa: ASSQESRNNHEQY
clone_size: NA; v_call: TRBV6-5; j_call: TRBJ1-1; cdr3_aa: ASSTPGGADTEAF
clone_size: NA; v_call: TRBV2; j_call: TRBJ1-2; cdr3_aa: ASSRTPTGISLYGYT
clone_size: once; v_call: TRBV11-2; j_call: TRBJ1-5; cdr3_aa: ASSSQGLGNQPQH
clone_size: once; v_call: TRBV4-1; j_call: TRBJ1-2; cdr3_aa: ASSQDRGHGYT
clone_size: few; v_call: TRBV10-1; j_call: TRBJ1-1; cdr3_aa: ASVPGGSNTEAF
clone_size: few; v_call: TRBV6-5; j_call: TRBJ1-1; cdr3_aa: ASIQPGWNTEAF
clone_size: few; v_call: TRBV6-1; j_call: TRBJ1-1; cdr3_aa: ASGAYTEAF
clone_size: NA; v_call: TRBV14; j_call: TRBJ2-2; cdr3_aa: ASSRREVGELF
clone_size: NA; v_call: TRBV19; j_call: TRBJ1-4; cdr3_aa: ASRQTGFEKLF
clone_size: NA; v_call: TRBV27; j_call: TRBJ1-4; cdr3_aa: ASSWGQGFGGKLF
clone_size: NA; v_call: TRBV5-1; j_call: TRBJ1-5; cdr3_aa: ASSSGEARQPQH
clone_size: NA; v_call: TRBV6-5; j_call: TRBJ2-7; cdr3_aa: ASSRTEIYEQY
clone_size: few; v_call: TRBV10-3; j_call: TRBJ2-3; cdr3_aa: AISELTDTQY
clone_size: NA; v_call: TRBV5-4; j_call: TRBJ2-1; cdr3_aa: ASSLVASGYNEQF